This T cell receptor beta chain was identified during a study of T-cell reconstitution after alpha-beta-depleted transplantation in children. The TCRbeta library was prepared with unique molecular identifiers. TCRdb fed the PCR reads into MiXCR, producing one record per CDR3 protein. The repertoire holds some 350,000 distinct CDR3 sequences, with over 9% as singletons. Germline CDR1 is KGHSH and CDR2 is LQKENI. V was cut by 2 bases and J by 2 bases, with 5 bases left in between. The CDR3 is 13 residues long. The chain combines TRBV18 with TRBJ2-3; D gene ambiguous. The TCR comes from a human donor who donated a stem cell graft to a child with acute lymphoblastic leukemia. The source material was PBMCs from the stem cell graft donor, sampled from the stem cell graft. The CDR3 nucleotides are TGTGCCAGCTCACCAGGGAACACAGATACGCAGTATTTT. Translated: CASSPGNTDTQYF.